A single sample is the source of the 10 T cell receptor beta chains below, sequenced in a study of CD8 T cells in Susac syndrome. Reverse transcription used roughly 0.45 to 1 ug RNA and random hexamers. TCRdb re-called the immunoSEQ multiplex PCR reads through MiXCR, storing one row per CDR3 protein. Seen here are some 200,000 distinct CDR3 sequences, approximately 95% observed once, and the top ten hold around 0.16%. The sequenced material came from CD8+ T cells from PBMCs. The source of these receptors is a human donor with Susac syndrome.

A single count supports this clonotype. The chain is built from TRBV7-9 and TRBJ2-5; D unclear. This CDR3 contains 14 residues. Germline V CDR1 and CDR2: SEHNR, FQNEAQ (reference sequence). V lost 6 bases, J lost 2 bases, and 13 bases lay in between. CDR3 residues: CASSSEERQETQYF. CDR3 DNA: TGTGCCAGCAGTTCCGAGGAGAGACAAGAGACCCAGTACTTC. Full variable domain (outside the CDR3, taken from reference TRBV7-9 and TRBJ2-5): DTGVSQNPRHKITKRGQNVTFRCDPISEHNRLYWYRQTLGQGPEFLTYFQNEAQLEKSRLLSDRFSAERPKGSFSTLEIQRTEQGDSAMYLCASSSEERQETQYFGPGTRLLVL.

The chain recombines TRBV27 with TRBJ1-1, with a weak D call TRBD1 (6 bases). Trimming stripped 2 bases from V and 5 bases from J, with 9 bases between. CDR3 length equals 13 residues. Germline CDR1 MNHEY, CDR2 SMNVEV (reference sequence). The CDR3 region has the DNA TGTGCCAGCAGTTTAACAGGGCTTACTGAAGCTTTCTTT. Its translation is CASSLTGLTEAFF.

This chain uses TRBV7-9 with TRBJ1-5; weak D call: TRBD1 (5 bases). Looked up from germline, CDR1 is SEHNR and CDR2 is FQNEAQ (reference sequence). The length of the CDR3 is 17 residues. Trimming shortened V by 4 bases and J by 0 bases, and 16 bases separated the two germline ends. CDR3 in amino acids: CASSSPTGDYSNQPQHF. For the CDR3, the DNA is TGTGCCAGCAGCTCCCCCACAGGCGACTATAGCAATCAGCCCCAGCATTTT.

The genes are TRBV2 and TRBJ2-6, with D possibly being TRBD2 (6 bases). Germline V lookup: CDR1 SNHLY, CDR2 FYNNEI. V lost 3 bases to trimming and J lost 4 bases, with 7 bases between them. CDR3 length: 14 residues. The CDR3 nucleotides are TGTGCCAGCAGTGAGGCGGGGGGGGCCAACGTCCTGACTTTC. It translates to CASSEAGGANVLTF. The full variable domain, its missing parts supplied by reference TRBV2 and TRBJ2-6, is EPEVTQTPSHQVTQMGQEVILRCVPISNHLYFYWYRQILGQKVEFLVSFYNNEISEKSEIFDDQFSVERPDGSNFTLKIRSTKLEDSAMYFCASSEAGGANVLTFGAGSRLTVL.

V gene TRBV5-1 combines with J gene TRBJ2-5, with a weak D call TRBD1 (5 bases). Deletions cut 2 bases from V and 0 bases from J, with 8 bases between. CDR3 length equals 14 residues. CDR1 is SGHRS and CDR2 is YFSETQ in the germline V gene. The CDR3 region is CASSFRVDQETQYF. The CDR3 DNA sequence: TGCGCCAGCAGCTTCAGGGTCGACCAAGAGACCCAGTACTTC.

CDR3 sequence reads: CASSGTGDEQYF. DNA for the CDR3: TGTGCCAGCAGCGGTACAGGGGACGAGCAGTACTTC. The chain is built from TRBV9 and TRBJ2-7; 7 nucleotides line up with TRBD1. The CDR3 runs to 12 residues. The V and J ends lost 3 bases and 5 bases, in that order; junction bases with no gene match: 2. Germline-derived CDR1 and CDR2 are SGDLS and YYNGEE.

The genes are TRBV25-1 and TRBJ2-1; D is undetermined. V was pared by 5 bases and J by 7 bases, with 12 bases between. The V gene's germline CDR1 is MGHDK and CDR2 SYGVNS. The CDR3 loop spans 13 amino acids. In nucleotides, the CDR3 is TGTGCCAGCAGTCCATGGGTTGTTAATGAGCAGTTCTTC. Protein product: CASSPWVVNEQFF.

This chain links TRBV5-8 with TRBJ1-5; D might be TRBD1 (6 bases). V lost 4 bases to trimming and J lost 0 bases, with 11 bases between them. The CDR3 is 15 amino acids. Germline assignment: CDR1 SGHTS and CDR2 YDEGEE. The CDR3 reads CASSVGQFSNQPQHF. CDR3 coding DNA: TGTGCCAGCAGCGTTGGACAGTTTAGCAATCAGCCCCAGCATTTT.

This chain links TRBV9 with TRBJ2-7; D gene unclear. Germline loops: CDR1 SGDLS, CDR2 YYNGEE. V was trimmed by 0 bases and J by 0 bases, leaving 10 bases between them. CDR3 size: 15 residues. CDR3 sequence reads: CASSVELGYSYEQYF. DNA of the CDR3: TGTGCCAGCAGCGTAGAGCTAGGTTACTCCTACGAGCAGTACTTC. The full variable domain, with the rest looked up from reference TRBV9 and TRBJ2-7, is DSGVTQTPKHLITATGQRVTLRCSPRSGDLSVYWYQQSLDQGLQFLIQYYNGEERAKGNILERFSAQQFPDLHSELNLSSLELGDSALYFCASSVELGYSYEQYFGPGTRLTVT.

The V call is TRBV30, the J call TRBJ1-2; TRBD1 might be the D (6 bases). The length of the CDR3 is 18 residues. The V gene lost 1 base and the J gene lost 7 bases, with 28 bases spanning the gap. Germline CDR1 reads GTSNPN; CDR2 reads SVGIG (reference sequence). The CDR3 DNA sequence: TGTGCCTGGAGTGGGGGCCGGTGGGGGCGCGGGAACATTACTGGCTACACCTTC. Translated: CAWSGGRWGRGNITGYTF.